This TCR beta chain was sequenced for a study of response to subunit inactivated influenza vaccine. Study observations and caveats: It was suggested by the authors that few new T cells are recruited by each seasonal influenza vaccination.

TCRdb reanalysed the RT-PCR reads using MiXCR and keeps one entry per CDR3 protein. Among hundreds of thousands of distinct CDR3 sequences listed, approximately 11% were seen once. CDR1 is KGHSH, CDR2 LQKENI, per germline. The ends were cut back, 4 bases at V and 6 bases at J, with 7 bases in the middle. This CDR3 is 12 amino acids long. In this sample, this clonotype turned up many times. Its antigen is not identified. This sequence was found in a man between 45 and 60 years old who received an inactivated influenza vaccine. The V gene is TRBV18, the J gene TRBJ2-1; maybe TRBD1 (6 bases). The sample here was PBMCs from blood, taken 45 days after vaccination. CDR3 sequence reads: CASSRDTNEQFF. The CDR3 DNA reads TGTGCCAGCTCACGGGACACCAATGAGCAGTTCTTC.